This T cell receptor beta chain emerged from a study of T cells in Graves' hyperthyroidism and ophthalmopathy. This clonotype has a count of ten or more. Antigen specificity is unknown. Compared with germline, one end of the junction differs, possibly owing to a read error. Study-wide results and caveats: Ophthalmopathy and stable hyperthyroidism were told apart by a 13 V-J model.

Diagnosis rested on symptoms, serum thyroxine and TRAb, thyroid ultrasound, and orbital computed tomography. PBMCs were derived from about 10 ml fresh peripheral blood. RNA transcripts served as the template for amplifying TCR beta CDR3 regions. First-round RT-PCR with HTBI primers amplified the TCR CDR3 region. MiXCR, run by TCRdb on the multiplex PCR reads, gives a single entry per CDR3 protein. Of roughly 380,000 distinct CDR3 sequences listed, approximately 13% are singletons. The CDR3 totals 14 residues. Germline V gene sequence: CDR1 SGHRS, CDR2 YFSETQ. The specimen sequenced was blood. This TCR derives from a woman aged 55-70 years with Graves' hyperthyroidism. This rearrangement joins TRBV5-1 to TRBJ2-7; 7 bases map to TRBD2. The CDR3 sequence: CASSLGGRTYEQYF. The CDR3 DNA is TGTGCCAGCAGTTTAGGCGGGAGAACCTACGAGCAGTACTTC.